These 2 T cell receptor beta chains share one sample of origin, sequenced in a study of cytomegalovirus exposure and HLA in healthy donors. Researchers ran the PCR with 60 Vbeta and 13 Jbeta primers. The method was immunoSEQ multiplex PCR; TCRdb's version includes in-frame clones alone and lacks a portion of them. The data hold 100,000 to 150,000 clones, with approximately 79% observed a single time. The sequencing sample was made of PBMCs. Receptor source: a man aged 50 to 60 in good health and CMV-seropositive.

V is TRBV7-9 and J is TRBJ1-6; possibly TRBD1 for D (5 bases). This CDR3 has 14 residues. With 5 bases removed from V and 9 bases from J, the gap between germline ends came to 14 bases. CDR1 is SEHNR, CDR2 FQNEAQ, per germline (reference sequence). In DNA form, the CDR3 reads TGTGCCAGCAGCGCAACAGGTCGAGGTTCACCCCTCCACTTT. Its translation: CASSATGRGSPLHF.

V usage is TRBV9 and J usage is TRBJ1-2, with TRBD1 as a possible D gene (6 bases). Germline CDR1 is SGDLS and CDR2 is YYNGEE. The CDR3 is made up of 14 amino acids. The V gene lost 4 bases and the J gene lost 2 bases, with 12 bases spanning the gap. CDR3 sequence: CASSRLTGNYGYTF. CDR3 nucleotides: TGTGCCAGCAGCAGATTAACAGGGAACTATGGCTACACCTTC.